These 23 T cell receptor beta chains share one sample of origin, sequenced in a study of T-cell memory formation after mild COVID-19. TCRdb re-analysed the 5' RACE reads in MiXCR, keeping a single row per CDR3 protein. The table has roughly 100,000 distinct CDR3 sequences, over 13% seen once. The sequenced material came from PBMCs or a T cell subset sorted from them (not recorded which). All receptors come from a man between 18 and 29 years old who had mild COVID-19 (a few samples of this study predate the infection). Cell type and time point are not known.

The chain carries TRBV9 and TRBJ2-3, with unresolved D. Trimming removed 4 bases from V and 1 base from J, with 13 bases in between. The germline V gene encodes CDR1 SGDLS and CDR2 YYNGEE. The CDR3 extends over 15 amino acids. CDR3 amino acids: CASSPRPLGTDTQYF. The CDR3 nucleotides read TGTGCCAGCAGCCCGCGACCCCTTGGCACAGATACGCAGTATTTT.

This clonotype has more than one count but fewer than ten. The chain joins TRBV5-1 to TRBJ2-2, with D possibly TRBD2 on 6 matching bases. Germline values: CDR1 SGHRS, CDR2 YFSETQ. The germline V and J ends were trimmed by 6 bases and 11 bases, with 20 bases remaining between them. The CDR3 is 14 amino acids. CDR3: CASTGDRRDFELFF. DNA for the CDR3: TGCGCCAGCACGGGGGACCGGCGAGACTTCGAGCTGTTTTTT.

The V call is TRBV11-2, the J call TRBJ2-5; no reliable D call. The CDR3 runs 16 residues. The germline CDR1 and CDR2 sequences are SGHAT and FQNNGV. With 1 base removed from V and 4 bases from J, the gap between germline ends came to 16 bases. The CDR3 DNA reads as TGTGCCAGCAGCTTAGGCCTCAAGACGATGGTAGAGACCCAGTACTTC. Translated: CASSLGLKTMVETQYF.

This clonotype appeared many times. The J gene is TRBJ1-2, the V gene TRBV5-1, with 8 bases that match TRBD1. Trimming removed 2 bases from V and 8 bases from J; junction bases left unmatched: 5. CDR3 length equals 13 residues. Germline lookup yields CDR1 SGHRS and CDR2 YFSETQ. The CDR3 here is CASSFGQGGGYTF. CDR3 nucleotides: TGCGCCAGCAGCTTCGGACAGGGTGGCGGCTACACCTTC.

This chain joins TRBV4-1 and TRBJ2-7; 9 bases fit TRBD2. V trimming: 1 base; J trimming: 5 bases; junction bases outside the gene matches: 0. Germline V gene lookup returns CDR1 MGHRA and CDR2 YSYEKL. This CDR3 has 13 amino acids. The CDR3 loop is CASSQASGDEQYF. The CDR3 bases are TGCGCCAGCAGCCAAGCTAGCGGGGACGAGCAGTACTTC.

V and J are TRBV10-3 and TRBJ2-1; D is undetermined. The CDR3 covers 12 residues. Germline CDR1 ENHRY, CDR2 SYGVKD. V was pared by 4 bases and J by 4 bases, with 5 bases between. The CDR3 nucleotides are TGTGCCATCAGTGCAAGGTACAATGAGCAGTTCTTC. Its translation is CAISARYNEQFF.

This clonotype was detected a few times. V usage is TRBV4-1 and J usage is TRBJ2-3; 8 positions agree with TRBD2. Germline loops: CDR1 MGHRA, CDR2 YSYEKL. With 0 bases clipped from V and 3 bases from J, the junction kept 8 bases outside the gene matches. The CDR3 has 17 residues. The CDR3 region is CASSQDFSGLVTDTQYF. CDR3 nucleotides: TGCGCCAGCAGCCAAGATTTCTCGGGACTAGTAACAGATACGCAGTATTTT.

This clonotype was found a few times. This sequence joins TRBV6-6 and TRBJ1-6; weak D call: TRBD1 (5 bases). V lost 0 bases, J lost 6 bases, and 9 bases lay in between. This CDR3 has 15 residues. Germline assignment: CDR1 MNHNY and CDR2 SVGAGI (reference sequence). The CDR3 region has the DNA TGTGCCAGCAGTTACTCGAGGGACGGTAATTCACCCCTCCACTTT. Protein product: CASSYSRDGNSPLHF.

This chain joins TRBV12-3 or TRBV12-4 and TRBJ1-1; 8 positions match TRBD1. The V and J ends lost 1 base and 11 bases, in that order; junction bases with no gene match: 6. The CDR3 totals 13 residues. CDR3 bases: TGTGCCAGCAGTTTAGGGACAGGGCTTGGTGCTTTCTTT. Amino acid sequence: CASSLGTGLGAFF.

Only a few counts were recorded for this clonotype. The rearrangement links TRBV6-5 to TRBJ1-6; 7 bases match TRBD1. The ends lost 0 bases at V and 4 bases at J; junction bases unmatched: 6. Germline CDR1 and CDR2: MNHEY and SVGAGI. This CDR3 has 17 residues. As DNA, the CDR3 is TGTGCCAGCAGTTACTCGGACGACAGGGCTTATAATTCACCCCTCCACTTT. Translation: CASSYSDDRAYNSPLHF.

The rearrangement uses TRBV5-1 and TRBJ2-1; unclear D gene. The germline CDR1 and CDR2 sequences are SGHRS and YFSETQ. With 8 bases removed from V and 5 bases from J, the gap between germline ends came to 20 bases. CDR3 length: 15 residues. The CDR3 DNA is TGCGCCAGTAGTGCGGCCGTCCTCACAAACAATGAGCAGTTCTTC. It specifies CASSAAVLTNNEQFF.

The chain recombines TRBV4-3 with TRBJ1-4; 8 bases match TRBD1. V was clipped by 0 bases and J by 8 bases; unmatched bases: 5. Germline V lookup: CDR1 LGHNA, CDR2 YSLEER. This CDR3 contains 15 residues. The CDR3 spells CASSQEDRVSEKLFF. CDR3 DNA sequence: TGCGCCAGCAGCCAAGAGGACAGGGTCTCCGAAAAACTGTTTTTT.

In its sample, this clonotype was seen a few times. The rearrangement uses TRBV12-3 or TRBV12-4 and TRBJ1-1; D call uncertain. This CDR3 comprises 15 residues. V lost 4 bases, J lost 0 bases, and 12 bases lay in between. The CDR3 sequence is CASSSIRAVNTEAFF. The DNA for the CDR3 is TGTGCCAGCAGTTCCATCCGGGCCGTGAACACTGAAGCTTTCTTT.

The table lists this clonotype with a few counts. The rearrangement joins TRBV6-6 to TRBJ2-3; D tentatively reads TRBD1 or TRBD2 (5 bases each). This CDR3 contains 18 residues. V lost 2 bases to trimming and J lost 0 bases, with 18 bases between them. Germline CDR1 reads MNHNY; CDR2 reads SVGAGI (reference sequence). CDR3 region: CASSYTIFEGLSTDTQYF. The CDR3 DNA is TGTGCCAGCAGTTACACGATATTTGAGGGGCTTAGCACAGATACGCAGTATTTT.

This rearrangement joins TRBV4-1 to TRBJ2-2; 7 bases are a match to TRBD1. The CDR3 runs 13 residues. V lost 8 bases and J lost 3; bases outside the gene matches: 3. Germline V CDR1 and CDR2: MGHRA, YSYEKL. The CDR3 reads CASGQAYTGELFF. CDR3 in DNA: TGCGCCAGCGGACAGGCTTACACCGGGGAGCTGTTTTTT.

In DNA, the CDR3 is TGTGCCAGCGGTGTTGAAATCAGCACAGATACGCAGTATTTT. This sequence encodes CASGVEISTDTQYF. The chain carries TRBV9 and TRBJ2-3; D remains ambiguous. V lost 7 bases and J lost 0, with 12 bases in between. From germline, CDR1 is SGDLS and CDR2 YYNGEE. The CDR3 totals 14 residues.

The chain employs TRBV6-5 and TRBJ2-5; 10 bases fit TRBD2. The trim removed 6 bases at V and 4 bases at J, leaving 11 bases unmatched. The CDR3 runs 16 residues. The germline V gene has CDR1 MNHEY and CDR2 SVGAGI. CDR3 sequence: CASRLSGGASRETQYF. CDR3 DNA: TGTGCCAGCAGACTAAGCGGGGGGGCCTCAAGAGAGACCCAGTACTTC.

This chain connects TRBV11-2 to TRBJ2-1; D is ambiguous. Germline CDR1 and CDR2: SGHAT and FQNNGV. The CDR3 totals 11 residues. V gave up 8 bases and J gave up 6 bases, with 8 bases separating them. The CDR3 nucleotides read TGTGCCAGCCTTCGGGTCAATGAGCAGTTCTTC. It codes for CASLRVNEQFF.

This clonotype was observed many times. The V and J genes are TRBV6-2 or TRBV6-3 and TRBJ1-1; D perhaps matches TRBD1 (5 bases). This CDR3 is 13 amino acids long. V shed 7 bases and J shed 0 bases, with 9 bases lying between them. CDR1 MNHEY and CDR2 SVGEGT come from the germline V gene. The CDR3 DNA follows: TGTGCCAGCAAACAGACAGTGAACACTGAAGCTTTCTTT. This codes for CASKQTVNTEAFF.

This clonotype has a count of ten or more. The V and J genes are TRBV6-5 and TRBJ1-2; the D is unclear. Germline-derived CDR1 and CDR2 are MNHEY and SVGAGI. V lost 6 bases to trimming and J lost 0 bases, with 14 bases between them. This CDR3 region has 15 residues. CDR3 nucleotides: TGTGCCAGCAGCCTTACCTCTCGAGCTAACTATGGCTACACCTTC. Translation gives CASSLTSRANYGYTF.

CDR3 protein: CASSPGGGAADNSPLHF. CDR3 nucleotides: TGTGCCAGCAGCCCTGGAGGGGGGGCGGCCGATAATTCACCCCTCCACTTT. The chain links TRBV5-5 to TRBJ1-6; TRBD1 might be the D (6 bases). Germline CDR1 and CDR2: SGHKS and YYEKEE (reference sequence). Between the trimmed V and J ends, which lost 4 bases and 5 bases, there was a span of 19 bases. There are 17 residues in the CDR3.

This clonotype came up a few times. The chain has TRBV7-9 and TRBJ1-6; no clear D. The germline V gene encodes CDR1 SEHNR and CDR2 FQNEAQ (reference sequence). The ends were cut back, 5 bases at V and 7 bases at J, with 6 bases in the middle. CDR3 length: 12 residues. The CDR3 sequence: CASSPDNSPLHF. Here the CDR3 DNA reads TGTGCCAGCAGCCCAGACAATTCACCCCTCCACTTT.

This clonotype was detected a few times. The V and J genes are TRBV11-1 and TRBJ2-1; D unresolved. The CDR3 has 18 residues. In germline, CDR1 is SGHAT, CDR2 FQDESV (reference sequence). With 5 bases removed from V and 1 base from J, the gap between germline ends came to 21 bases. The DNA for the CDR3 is TGTGCCAGCAGCCGCCCCCCCCGCTGGGTAAGATCCTACAATGAGCAGTTCTTC. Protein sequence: CASSRPPRWVRSYNEQFF.